Presented here are 12 T cell receptor beta chains from one specimen sequenced in a study of breast tumors, draining lymph nodes, adjacent tissues. The lymph nodes were axillary draining lymph nodes from breast cancer patients. MiXCR, applied by TCRdb to the multiplex PCR reads, yields one record per CDR3 protein. The table records fewer than 200,000 distinct CDR3 sequences, roughly a third of them present only once. Material: axillary lymph node tissue. These receptors all stem from a female donor with breast cancer. Some clones in this sample may be carry-over from other donors' samples.

Worth noting for this clonotype: A much larger clone lies one base from this, so it may be a read error. This sequence joins TRBV12-3 or TRBV12-4 and TRBJ2-1; TRBD2 matches 7 bases. V gave up 11 bases and J gave up 6 bases; unmatched junction bases: 16. This CDR3 comprises 15 residues. The DNA for the CDR3 is TGTGCCGGCACCGCCCCGGGGGGATACTCCAATGAGCAGTTCTTC. This translates into CAGTAPGGYSNEQFF.

Ten or more counts support this clonotype. This chain uses TRBV20-1 with TRBJ2-7; perhaps TRBD2 as D (5 bases). The CDR3 consists of 11 residues. Germline loops: CDR1 DFQATT, CDR2 SNEGSKA (reference sequence). V was pared by 2 bases and J by 6 bases, with 8 bases between. For the CDR3, the DNA is TGCAGTGCTAGACGAGGGCCCGAGCAGTACTTC. Its protein is CSARRGPEQYF.

This clonotype was seen at least ten times. The rearrangement links TRBV20-1 to TRBJ2-5, with D perhaps TRBD2 (5 bases). The CDR3 sequence is 15 residues long. Germline CDR1 is DFQATT and CDR2 is SNEGSKA (reference sequence). The V gene lost 2 bases and the J gene lost 0 bases, with 13 bases spanning the gap. The CDR3 is CSARRAEGYQETQYF. CDR3 in DNA: TGCAGTGCTAGAAGGGCCGAGGGATACCAAGAGACCCAGTACTTC.

In regard to this clonotype: A much more abundant neighbour one base away suggests this may be a read error. The rearrangement joins TRBV5-8 to TRBJ2-7, with a weak D call TRBD2 (5 bases). CDR1 is SGHTS, CDR2 YDEGEE, per germline. This CDR3 is 15 amino acids long. The V end was cut by 4 bases, the J end by 3 bases, with 17 bases between. CDR3 sequence (DNA): TGTGCCAGCAGCACCAATACAGCGGTGCGCTACGAGCAGTACTTC. Protein sequence: CASSTNTAVRYEQYF.

To note about this clonotype: Relative to the germline gene, one junction end is altered; a read error may explain this. The V gene is TRBV14, the J gene TRBJ2-1, with TRBD1 as a possible D gene (5 bases). The V gene's germline CDR1 is SGHDN and CDR2 FVKESK. The CDR3 is 16 amino acids. The CDR3 sequence: CASSESGSESYNAQFF. The CDR3, as DNA: TGTGCCAGCAGTGAGTCAGGGTCAGAATCCTACAATGCGCAGTTCTTC.

Note on this clonotype: A read error may be the cause here, since a much bigger clone is one base away. The conserved final phenylalanine or tryptophan is absent from the CDR3, which likely points to a read error. This CDR3 is CASSLGAVPQHL. The CDR3 coding sequence is TGTGCCAGCAGTTTAGGGGCCGTTCCCCAGCATCTT. The V gene is TRBV12-3 or TRBV12-4, the J gene TRBJ1-5; D unresolved. V lost 1 base to trimming and J lost 10 bases, with 8 bases between them. The CDR3 covers 12 residues.

A remark on this clonotype: A single base separates this from a much larger clone, so it may be a read error. The V and J genes are TRBV5-4 and TRBJ2-3; tentative D call: TRBD1 (5 bases). Per the germline V gene, CDR1 is SGHNT and CDR2 is YYREEE (reference sequence). This CDR3 comprises 16 residues. The V gene lost 10 bases and the J gene lost 1 base, with 22 bases spanning the gap. CDR3 loop: CAYLRQGARRTDTQYF. The CDR3 bases are TGTGCCTATTTACGGCAGGGTGCGAGACGCACAGATACGCAGTATTTT.

With regard to this clonotype: A much more abundant neighbour one base away suggests this may be a read error. The CDR3 loop reads CASSGGGGLGYGSTF. In DNA, the CDR3 is TGTGCCAGCAGCGGGGGCGGCGGCTTAGGCTATGGCTCCACCTTC. The chain combines TRBV9 with TRBJ1-2; possible D gene TRBD1, 5 bases. The CDR3 length is 15 residues. Germline V CDR1 and CDR2: SGDLS, YYNGEE.

About this clonotype itself: One end of the junction does not line up with germline, which may come from a read error. The J gene is TRBJ2-3, the V gene TRBV28; possible D gene TRBD2, 6 bases. This CDR3 has 11 amino acids. Germline values: CDR1 MDHEN, CDR2 SYDVKM. The CDR3 region is CASSSPRLVDF. In DNA, the CDR3 is TGTGCCAGCAGTTCCCCTCGACTAGTAGATTTT.

This chain joins TRBV7-9 and TRBJ2-6; D is unresolved. The V gene lost 4 bases and the J gene lost 4 bases, with 8 bases spanning the gap. Germline V gene sequence: CDR1 SEHNR, CDR2 FQNEAQ (reference sequence). The CDR3 length is 14 residues. This CDR3 reads CASSSLDGANVLTF. The DNA for the CDR3 is TGTGCCAGCAGCTCCCTGGACGGGGCCAACGTCCTGACTTTC.

This clonotype was counted a few times. V is TRBV6-5 and J is TRBJ2-5; 12 bases are shared with TRBD1. This CDR3 has 16 residues. V gave up 5 bases and J gave up 5 bases; unmatched junction bases: 9. From germline, CDR1 is MNHEY and CDR2 SVGAGI. Written as DNA, the CDR3 is TGTGCCAGCAGTCACTGGGGGACAGGGGGCAGGGAGACCCAGTACTTC. Translation gives CASSHWGTGGRETQYF.

This clonotype came up many times. The chain couples TRBV30 to TRBJ2-7, with D possibly being TRBD1 (6 bases). Trimming stripped 5 bases from V and 3 bases from J, with 14 bases between. CDR1 is GTSNPN, CDR2 SVGIG, per germline (reference sequence). CDR3 length: 13 amino acids. This CDR3 is CAWDGQFDYEQYF. CDR3 bases: TGTGCCTGGGATGGACAGTTCGACTACGAGCAGTACTTC.